The subject of this entry is one TCR beta chain. Germline and junction disagree at one end, which may indicate a read error. The CDR3 runs 15 residues. Germline V lookup: CDR1 SNHLY, CDR2 FYNNEI. TCRdb processed the PCR reads anew with MiXCR; each CDR3 protein has one entry. The table shows more than 80,000 distinct CDR3 sequences, with under 55% occurring only once. This entry comes from a study of CDR3 diversity in severe acne. This receptor was taken from a male donor with severe acne vulgaris. The V gene is TRBV2, the J gene TRBJ2-3, with D tentatively TRBD1 (5 bases). Sequencing was done on a sample of blood. This CDR3 reads CASGEWTRSTGTQYF. Written as DNA, the CDR3 is TGTGCCAGCGGCGAATGGACCCGCAGCACAGGTACGCAGTATTTT.